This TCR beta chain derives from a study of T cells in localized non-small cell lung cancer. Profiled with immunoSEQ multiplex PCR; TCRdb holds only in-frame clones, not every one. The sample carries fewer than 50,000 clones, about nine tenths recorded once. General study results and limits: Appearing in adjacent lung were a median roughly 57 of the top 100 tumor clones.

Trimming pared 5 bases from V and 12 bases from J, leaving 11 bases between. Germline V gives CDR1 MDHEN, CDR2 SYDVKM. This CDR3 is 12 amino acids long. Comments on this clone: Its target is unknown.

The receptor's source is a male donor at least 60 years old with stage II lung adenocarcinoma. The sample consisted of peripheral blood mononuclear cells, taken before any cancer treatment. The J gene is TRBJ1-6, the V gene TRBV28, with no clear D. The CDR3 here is CASSPQRGPLHF. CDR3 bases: TGTGCCAGCAGTCCGCAGAGAGGACCCCTCCACTTT.